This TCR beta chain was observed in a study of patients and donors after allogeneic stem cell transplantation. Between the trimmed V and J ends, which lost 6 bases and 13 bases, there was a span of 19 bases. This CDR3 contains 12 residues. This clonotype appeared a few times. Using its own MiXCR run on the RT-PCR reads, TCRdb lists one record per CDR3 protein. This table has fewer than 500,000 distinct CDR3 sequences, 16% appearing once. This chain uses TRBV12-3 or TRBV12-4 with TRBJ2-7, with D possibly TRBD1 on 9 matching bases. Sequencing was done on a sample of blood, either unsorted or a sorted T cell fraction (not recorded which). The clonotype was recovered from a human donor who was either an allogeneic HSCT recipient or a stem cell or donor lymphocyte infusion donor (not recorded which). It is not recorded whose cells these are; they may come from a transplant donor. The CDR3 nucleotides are TGTGCCAGCAGCTCGGGGGGGACAGGGAATTACTTC. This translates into CASSSGGTGNYF.